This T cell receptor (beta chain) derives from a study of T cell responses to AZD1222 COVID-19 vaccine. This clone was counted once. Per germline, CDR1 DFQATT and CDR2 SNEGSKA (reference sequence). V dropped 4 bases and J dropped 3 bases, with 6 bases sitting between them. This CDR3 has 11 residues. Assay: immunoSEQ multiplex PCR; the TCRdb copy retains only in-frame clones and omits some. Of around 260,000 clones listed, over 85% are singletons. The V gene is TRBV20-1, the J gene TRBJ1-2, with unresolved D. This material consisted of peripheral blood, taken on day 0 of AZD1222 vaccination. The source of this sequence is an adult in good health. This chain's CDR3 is CSAIDDYGYTF. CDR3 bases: TGCAGTGCTATTGATGACTATGGCTACACCTTC.